The entry that follows covers one TCR beta chain sequence. Its antigen is not identified. V lost 4 bases and J 4 bases, leaving 20 bases between the germline ends. The CDR3 runs 17 residues. Germline V gives CDR1 SGDLS, CDR2 YYNGEE. TCRdb re-analysed the 5' RACE reads in MiXCR, keeping a single row per CDR3 protein. Seen here are about 130,000 distinct CDR3 sequences, around a sixth observed once, and the top ten hold about 15%. This sample stems from a study of T-cell memory formation after mild COVID-19. In the study overall: TCR clusters were mostly donor specific.

Study-level results: Pre-infection memory already had some responding clones, implying cross-reactive memory joined. Contracting clones, day 15 to 85, had balanced CD4/CD8, and later expanders favored CD4+.

The chain recombines TRBV9 with TRBJ2-2; D unclear. The receptor was isolated from an adult woman who had mild COVID-19 (a few samples of this study predate the infection). Cell type and time point are not known. Sequenced input: PBMCs or a T cell subset sorted from them (not recorded which). The CDR3 nucleotides read TGTGCCAGCAGCCTGGATCCCCGAGTAAGGAGCACCGGGGAGCTGTTTTTT. Its translation is CASSLDPRVRSTGELFF.